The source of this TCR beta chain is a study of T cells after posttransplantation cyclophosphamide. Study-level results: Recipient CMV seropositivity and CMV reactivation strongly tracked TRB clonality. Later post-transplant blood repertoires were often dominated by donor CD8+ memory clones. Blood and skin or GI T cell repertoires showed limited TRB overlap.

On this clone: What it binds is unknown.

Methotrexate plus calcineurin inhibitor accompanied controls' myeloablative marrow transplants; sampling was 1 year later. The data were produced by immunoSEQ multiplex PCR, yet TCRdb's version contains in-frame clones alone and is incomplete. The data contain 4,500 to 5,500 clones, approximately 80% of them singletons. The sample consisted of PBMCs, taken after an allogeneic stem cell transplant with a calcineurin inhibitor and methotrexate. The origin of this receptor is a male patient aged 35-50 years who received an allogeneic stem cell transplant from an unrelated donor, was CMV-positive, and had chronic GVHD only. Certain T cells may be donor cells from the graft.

The CDR3 DNA reads as TGTGCCAGTAGTATAGGGGACAGGGGCAGGCCCCGATATGGCTACACCTTC. Protein product: CASSIGDRGRPRYGYTF. The V and J genes are TRBV19 and TRBJ1-2; 10 bases match TRBD1. The junction had 10 bases not matched to a gene; V was cut back by 1 base and J by 5 bases. Per the germline V gene, CDR1 is LNHDA and CDR2 is SQIVND (reference sequence). The CDR3 has 17 residues.